This entry describes one T cell receptor (beta chain). The clone's antigen remains unknown. Qualities for individual bases were not recorded, and no much larger clone is one base off. TCRbeta libraries were sequenced on an Illumina MiSeq, averaging roughly 41,000 productive templates per sample. Multiplex PCR amplification was used to generate TCRbeta CDR3 libraries with the immunoSEQ assay. The authors processed their data as follows. Following a previously defined approach, repertoire diversity was calculated, and values close to 0 point to extremely monoclonal samples. In its TCRdb copy, this immuneACCESS table keeps in-frame sequences only and misses some clones. Where compared with another copy, unresolved V genes explain less than half of these, and the others have no known cause. Clonal size and the V and J genes are those of that table, whereas D and trimming came from the DNA. Recorded for this sample are tens of thousands of clones; around nine tenths of them occurred a single time. Roughly 0.4% of the sample belongs to the ten largest clones.

Here V drops 2 bases and J drops 10 bases, and the junction holds 3 bases not matched to any gene. The germline V gene specifies MDHEN as CDR1 and SYDVKM as CDR2. The CDR3, from cysteine to phenylalanine, totals 14 residues. The sequence is cut down to CDR3 DNA, 42 bases in frame from base 1. This specimen comes from a study of STAT3 mutations in large granular lymphocyte leukemia (dated by TCRdb to about 2019). Background for the entire study: Canonical activating STAT3 mutations were detected in roughly half of the longitudinally sequenced T-LGLL patients. To reconstruct clonal hierarchy and dynamics, serial deep sequencing of TCRbeta CDR3 and STAT3 was performed in patients with T-cell large granular lymphocyte leukemia. Each patient was sequenced at an average of approximately 3.8 time points, ranging from 2 to 8 samplings. Over half of the T-LGLL patients were given one or more immunosuppressive therapy regimens, and approximately 36% of the treated patients had a hematologic response. From an initial cohort of hundreds of LGL patients, 15 to 20 representative T-LGLL cases were chosen for longitudinal sequencing of TCRbeta and STAT3. As controls, the study also included longitudinal sequencing of a couple of patients with natural killer LGL leukemia.

General conclusions and limits of the study: Every T-LGLL patient showed at least one immunodominant TCRbeta clonotype, and about half showed multiple immunodominant subclonotypes. Since codominant clonotypes persisted in some patients, a small but highly pathogenic clone may have gone undetected. In several patients, dominant TCR clone burden exceeded STAT3 mutant burden, suggesting STAT3 mutation arose secondarily within a pre-expanded clone. TCR clonotype switching after therapy was observed in 6 of 18 patients, and all newly emerging clones were found to be STAT3 wild type. Because no samples were available when a clone first appeared, clonal expansion was inferred from samplings taken at other points. Linking therapy response to changes in TCR clonal burden was complicated by variable intervals between samplings and by differing treatment regimens.

The same DNA, extracted from blood mononuclear cells, served for both TCR sequencing and STAT3 sequencing. The sequence joins TRBV28 to TRBJ1-6; TRBD1 lines up with 9 middle nucleotides. Source material: PBMCs. This sequence originates from a human donor with T large granular lymphocyte leukemia. Some clones in this sample may be carry-over from other donors' samples. The CDR3 region: CASSLMGQGSPLHF. The DNA reads as follows: TGTGCCAGCAGTTTAATGGGACAGGGCTCACCCCTCCACTTT.